This T cell receptor delta chain was documented in a study of gamma-delta chains in newborns, infants, children. The CDR3 length is 19 residues. Germline CDR1 reads GEAIGNYY; CDR2 reads EKD. V lost 2 bases, J lost 0 bases, and 5 bases stayed unmatched. TCRdb fed the reads into CATT to redo clone calling. Counted here are some 4,000 delta-chain clones, approximately 3% occurring once; the ten biggest clones make up roughly 12%. As concerns this clone: A far bigger clonotype differs at one base, so this is likely a read error.

This TCR came from a child who was a newborn, infant or young child, either healthy, febrile or measles-vaccinated (not recorded which). The specimen sequenced was blood. The rearrangement uses TRDV2 and TRDJ3, with TRDD3 matching 11 bases. The CDR3 protein is CACDIVGDTRSWDTRQMFF. CDR3 nucleotides: TGTGCCTGTGACATCGTGGGGGATACGCGCTCCTGGGACACCCGACAGATGTTTTTC.